This T cell receptor beta chain is from a study of regulatory T cells in long-lasting Graves disease. Time point reported: persistent/refractory GD, antithyroid drugs over 5 years with positive TRAb. TCR sequences were obtained from RNA taken from PBMCs. The V gene's germline CDR1 is SGDLS and CDR2 YYNGEE. The CDR3 contains 15 residues. Losses at the gene ends were 2 bases for V and 0 bases for J; bases not matched to a gene: 5. The authors built TCR beta libraries using iRepertoire HTBI primers and Arm-PCR of CDR3 regions. TCRdb fed the multiplex PCR reads into MiXCR, producing one record per CDR3 protein. Of 500,000 to 800,000 distinct CDR3 sequences listed, 25% to 30% are singletons.

The chain carries TRBV9 and TRBJ2-7; 7 bases match TRBD1. This clonotype was obtained from a female donor with Graves disease. Sequenced here: peripheral blood mononuclear cells (PBMCs), sampled when the disease was refractory, from a patient treated with antithyroid drugs. The CDR3 nucleotides read TGTGCCAGCAGCGTCTCAGGGGACAGCTCCTACGAGCAGTACTTC. Protein sequence: CASSVSGDSSYEQYF.